The 6 T cell receptor beta chains presented below share a single source sample, sequenced in a study of OX40 agonist ivuxolimab in advanced cancers. TCRdb's copy holds only in-frame clones and misses some; the assay was immunoSEQ multiplex PCR. Among about 83,000 clones listed, 70% to 90% were seen once. The starting material was CD4+ or CD8+ T cells sorted from blood, obtained in a trial of the OX40 agonist ivuxolimab. All receptors derive from an adult with an advanced solid tumor such as melanoma, head and neck, liver or kidney cancer.

This chain connects TRBV10-3 to TRBJ1-4; D unclear. The CDR3 loop spans 13 amino acids. The germline CDR1 and CDR2 sequences are ENHRY and SYGVKD. Trimming stripped 0 bases from V and 7 bases from J, with 6 bases between. The CDR3 DNA sequence: TGTGCCATCAGTGAGTCGTTAAGTGAAAAACTGTTTTTT. Translated, it gives CAISESLSEKLFF.

V and J are TRBV10-3 and TRBJ2-3; a possible D gene is TRBD1 (5 bases). The CDR3 extends over 13 amino acids. CDR1 is ENHRY and CDR2 is SYGVKD in the germline V gene. Trimming cost V 9 bases and J 6 bases, with 16 bases left between them. The CDR3 protein is CAIHRSPEDTQYF. The CDR3 nucleotides are TGTGCCATACACAGGTCCCCGGAGGATACGCAGTATTTT.

This clone was counted once. At the DNA level, this CDR3 is encoded by other sequences in the same sample as well. V is TRBV18 and J is TRBJ2-5, with 7 bases identical to TRBD1. This CDR3 is built from 14 residues. V was pared by 2 bases and J by 5 bases, with 5 bases of the junction left unmatched. Germline CDR1 reads KGHSH; CDR2 reads LQKENI. The DNA of the CDR3 is TGTGCCAGCTCACCATTACAGGGGAGCGAGACCCAGTACTTC. Translation gives CASSPLQGSETQYF.

Regarding this clone: The sample contains more than one DNA sequence encoding this CDR3. The genes are TRBV10-2 and TRBJ1-5, with TRBD1 matching over 7 bases. This CDR3 spans 13 amino acids. The germline gives CDR1 WSHSY, CDR2 SAAADI. The trim removed 6 bases at V and 6 bases at J, leaving 5 bases unmatched. CDR3 residues: CASSASGGQPQHF. The CDR3 coding sequence is TGCGCCAGCAGCGCCTCAGGGGGTCAGCCCCAGCATTTT.

This chain connects TRBV4-1 to TRBJ1-2; D unclear. V was trimmed by 1 base and J by 2 bases, leaving 17 bases between them. The CDR3 spans 17 residues. Germline V lookup: CDR1 MGHRA, CDR2 YSYEKL. The CDR3 sequence is CASSQGEVGPLNYGYTF. The DNA of the CDR3 is TGCGCCAGCAGCCAAGGGGAAGTAGGGCCCCTCAACTATGGCTACACCTTC.

This clone has just a few counts. V and J are TRBV30 and TRBJ1-1; D unclear. The V and J ends lost 3 bases and 4 bases respectively, with 12 bases between them. The CDR3 spans 13 residues. Looked up from germline, CDR1 is GTSNPN and CDR2 is SVGIG (reference sequence). CDR3 region: CAWREPWGTEAFF. The CDR3, as DNA: TGTGCCTGGAGGGAGCCTTGGGGCACTGAAGCTTTCTTT. The whole variable domain, remainder taken from reference TRBV30 and TRBJ1-1, is SQTIHQWPATLVQPVGSPLSLECTVEGTSNPNLYWYRQAAGRGLQLLFYSVGIGQISSEVPQNLSASRPQDRQFILSSKKLLLSDSGFYLCAWREPWGTEAFFGQGTRLTVV.